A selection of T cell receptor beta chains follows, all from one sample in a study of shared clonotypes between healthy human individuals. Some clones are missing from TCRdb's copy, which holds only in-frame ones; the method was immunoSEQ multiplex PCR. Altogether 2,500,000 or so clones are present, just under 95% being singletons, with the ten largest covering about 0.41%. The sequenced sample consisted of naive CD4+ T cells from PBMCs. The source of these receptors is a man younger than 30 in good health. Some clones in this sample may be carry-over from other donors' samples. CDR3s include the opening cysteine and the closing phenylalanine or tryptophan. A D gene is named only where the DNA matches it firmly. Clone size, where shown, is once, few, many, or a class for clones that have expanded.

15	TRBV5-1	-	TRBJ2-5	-	TGCGCCAGCAGCATTGGAGGACTTTTACAAGAGACCCAGTACTTC	CASSIGGLLQETQYF
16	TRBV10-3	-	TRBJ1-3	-	TGTGCCATCAGTGAGATGGGGTCGACCTCTGGAAACACCATATATTTT	CAISEMGSTSGNTIYF
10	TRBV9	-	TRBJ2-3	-	TGTGCCAGTACCACAGATACGCAGTATTTT	CASTTDTQYF
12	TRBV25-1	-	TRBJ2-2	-	TGTGCCAGCAGTGATCTCACCGGGGAGCTGTTTTTT	CASSDLTGELFF
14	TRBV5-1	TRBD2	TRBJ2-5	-	TGCGCCAGCAGCCGAGCGGGAGGGCCGGAGACCCAGTACTTC	CASSRAGGPETQYF
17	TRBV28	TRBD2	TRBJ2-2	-	TGTGCCAGCACACGACCGGGACTAGCGGGAACATATGGGGAGCTGTTTTTT	CASTRPGLAGTYGELFF
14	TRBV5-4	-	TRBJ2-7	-	TGTGCCAGCAGCCCCGAGACCAGGGTTATGGAGCAGTACTTC	CASSPETRVMEQYF
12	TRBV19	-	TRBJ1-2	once	TGTGCCAGTGGAATATGGGGAAGTGGCTACACCTTC	CASGIWGSGYTF
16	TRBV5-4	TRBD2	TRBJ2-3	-	TGTGCCAGCACCGAGGGCGGGAGGCCTAGCACAGATACGCAGTATTTT	CASTEGGRPSTDTQYF
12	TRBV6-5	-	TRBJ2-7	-	TGTGCCAGCTGGACTATATCCTACGAGCAGTACTTC	CASWTISYEQYF
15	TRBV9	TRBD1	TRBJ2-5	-	TGTGCCAGCAGCGTAGGTGACAGGGGGAAAGAGACCCAGTACTTC	CASSVGDRGKETQYF
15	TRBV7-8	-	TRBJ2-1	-	TGTGCCAGCAGCTTGAGGCGGGTAGGGGGGGATGAGCAGTTCTTC	CASSLRRVGGDEQFF
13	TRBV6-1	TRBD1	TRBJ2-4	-	TGTGCCAGCAGAAACCCGGACAGGGTCATTCAGTACTTC	CASRNPDRVIQYF
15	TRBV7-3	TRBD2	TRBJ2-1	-	TGTGCCAGCAGCCTACTAGCGGGCCTCCTGAATGAGCAGTTCTTC	CASSLLAGLLNEQFF
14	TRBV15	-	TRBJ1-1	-	TGTGCCACCCGCACCTTAAGGGGGGCTTCCGAAGCTTTCTTT	CATRTLRGASEAFF
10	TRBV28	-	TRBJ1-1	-	TGTGCCAGCAGCCTGACTGAAGCTTTCTTT	CASSLTEAFF
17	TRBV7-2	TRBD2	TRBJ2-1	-	TGTGCCAGCAGCTTAAGTATTAGCGGGAGGTGGCTCCATGAGCAGTTCTTC	CASSLSISGRWLHEQFF
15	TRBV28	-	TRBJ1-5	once	TGTGCCAGCAGTTTGGGATTCCTGGGCAATCAGCCCCAGCATTTT	CASSLGFLGNQPQHF
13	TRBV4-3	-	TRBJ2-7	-	TGCGCCAGCAGCCAGCTACTGGGGGGCGAGCAGTACTTC	CASSQLLGGEQYF
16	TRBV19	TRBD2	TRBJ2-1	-	TGTGCCAGTAGTACCCAGACTAGCGGGAGGTCTTATGAGCAGTTCTTC	CASSTQTSGRSYEQFF
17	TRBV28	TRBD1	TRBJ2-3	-	TGTGCCAGCAGTTTTAGTCTCGGGACAGGGAGCACAGATACGCAGTATTTT	CASSFSLGTGSTDTQYF
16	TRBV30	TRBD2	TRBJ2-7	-	TGTGCCTGGAAGCCCAAAGCTAGCGGGAGCTCCTACGAGCAGTACTTC	CAWKPKASGSSYEQYF
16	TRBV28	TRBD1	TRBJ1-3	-	TGTGCCAGCAGTTACAAGACAGGGGGCGTAGGAAACACCATATATTTT	CASSYKTGGVGNTIYF
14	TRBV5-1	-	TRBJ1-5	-	TGCGCCAGCAGCTTGCTCGGGCAGAGCCAGCCCCAGCATTTT	CASSLLGQSQPQHF
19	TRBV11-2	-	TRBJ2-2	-	TGTGCCAGCAGCTCCCTCGCTGGCGGCGTCCCTTCCTACACCGGGGAGCTGTTTTTT	CASSSLAGGVPSYTGELFF
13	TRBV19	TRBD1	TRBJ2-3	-	TGTGCCATAGGGCAGGGGGCGGAAGATACGCAGTATTTT	CAIGQGAEDTQYF
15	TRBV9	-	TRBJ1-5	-	TGTGCCAGCAGCGTCCCCCCGTTAAGCAGTCAGCCCCAGCATTTT	CASSVPPLSSQPQHF
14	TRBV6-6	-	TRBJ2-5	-	TGTGCCAGCAGCTATAGTGGGGTCGGCGAGACCCAGTACTTC	CASSYSGVGETQYF
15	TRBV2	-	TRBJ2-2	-	TGTGCCAGCAGTGTAGCGACTAGTCAGCACGGGGAGCTGTTTTTT	CASSVATSQHGELFF
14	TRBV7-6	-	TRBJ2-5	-	TGTGCCAGCAGCCCGAACAAGGCGATAGAGACCCAGTACTTC	CASSPNKAIETQYF
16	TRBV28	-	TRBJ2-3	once	TGTGCCAGCAGTATAACGGGACCAATGATGACAGATACGCAGTATTTT	CASSITGPMMTDTQYF
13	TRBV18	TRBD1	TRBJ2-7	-	TGTGCCAGCTCAGAGGACAGGTTCTACGAGCAGTACTTC	CASSEDRFYEQYF
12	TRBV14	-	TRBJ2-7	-	TGTGCCAGCAGCCAAGTGTCCTACGAGCAGTACTTC	CASSQVSYEQYF
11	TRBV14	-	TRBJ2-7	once	TGTGCCAGCAGCCAAGGACTGGGAAAGTACTTC	CASSQGLGKYF
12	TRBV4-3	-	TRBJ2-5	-	TGCGCCAGCAGGGGGAGAGGGGAGACCCAGTACTTC	CASRGRGETQYF
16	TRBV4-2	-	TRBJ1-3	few	TGTGCCAGCAGCCAAGATCCTGTGAACGACGGAAACACCATATATTTT	CASSQDPVNDGNTIYF
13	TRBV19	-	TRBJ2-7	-	TGTGCCAGTAGTATAGGACGCTTCTACGAGCAGTACTTC	CASSIGRFYEQYF
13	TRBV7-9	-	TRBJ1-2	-	TGTGCCAGCAGCTTAGGGGGAATTACGGGTCTCACCTTC	CASSLGGITGLTF
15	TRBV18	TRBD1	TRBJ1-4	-	TGTGCCAGCTCACCACCCGGGACAGGGGGTGAAAAACTGTTTTTT	CASSPPGTGGEKLFF
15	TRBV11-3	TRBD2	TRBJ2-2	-	TGTGCCAGCAGCCCGGGAGGGAATTCGGCCGGGGAGCTGTTTTTT	CASSPGGNSAGELFF
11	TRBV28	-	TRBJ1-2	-	TGTGCCAGCAGTTTGTGGGAGGGCTACACCTTC	CASSLWEGYTF
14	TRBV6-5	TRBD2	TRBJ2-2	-	TGTGCCAGCAGTTACTGGGAGGGAAGCGGGGAGCTGTTTTTT	CASSYWEGSGELFF
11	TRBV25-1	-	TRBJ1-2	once	TGTGCCAGCAGTAGAGACTATGGCTACACCTTC	CASSRDYGYTF